This TCR beta chain was captured in a study of blood T cell repertoires in COVID-19. Turning to the study itself: Donors in the United States, Italy and Spain gave samples during acute or convalescent COVID-19. From T cells, B-cell-depleted T cells, or PBMCs came the material, which was cDNA or gDNA.

Authors' processing steps: How many nucleated cells were present was estimated from reference gene primer amplification. Assay: immunoSEQ multiplex PCR; the TCRdb copy retains only in-frame clones and omits some. V, J and clone size were drawn from that table, and D and trimming were deduced from the DNA. Of about 170,000 clones detected, more than 60% appear once; the ten largest clones hold 7% to 9%. This clone showed up just a few times. Sequenced sample: peripheral blood. The sequence derives from a man aged 60 to 69 with acute or convalescent COVID-19.

The CDR3 spells CASSPLGLVISGNTIYF. The CDR3 DNA is TGCGCCAGCAGCCCACTGGGACTGGTAATCTCTGGAAACACCATATATTTT. The rearrangement links TRBV4-1 to TRBJ1-3; D might be TRBD1 (5 bases). Trimming pared 4 bases from V and 0 bases from J, leaving 16 bases between. Per germline, CDR1 MGHRA and CDR2 YSYEKL. The CDR3 has 17 residues.